This TCR beta chain was observed in a study of T cells in Graves' hyperthyroidism and ophthalmopathy. General study results and limits: Most thyroid clonotypes expanded above 0.001 appeared in blood too.

The CDR3 sequence is 16 residues long. CDR1 is SGHTA and CDR2 is FQGNSA in the germline V gene. A word on this clonotype: Its antigen is undetermined. This could be a read error, since a much larger clone is one nucleotide away.

RNA transcripts yielded amplified TCR beta CDR3 regions. The primer set for the first-round RT-PCR of the TCR CDR3 was HTBI. A single record per CDR3 protein comes from TCRdb applying MiXCR to the multiplex PCR reads. The sample yields 690,000 or so distinct CDR3 sequences, 18% seen once. The blood was taken when hyperthyroidism was first diagnosed, before any ophthalmopathy symptoms showed up. The sample consisted of blood. The gene calls are TRBV7-2 and TRBJ1-1, with 7 bases lining up with TRBD1. The receptor was derived from a woman aged 45-65 years with Graves' hyperthyroidism that later progressed to Graves' ophthalmopathy. The chain's CDR3 is CASSSPEDRAETETFF. The DNA for the CDR3 is TGTGCCAGCAGCTCACCAGAAGACAGGGCAGAGACTGAAACTTTCTTT.